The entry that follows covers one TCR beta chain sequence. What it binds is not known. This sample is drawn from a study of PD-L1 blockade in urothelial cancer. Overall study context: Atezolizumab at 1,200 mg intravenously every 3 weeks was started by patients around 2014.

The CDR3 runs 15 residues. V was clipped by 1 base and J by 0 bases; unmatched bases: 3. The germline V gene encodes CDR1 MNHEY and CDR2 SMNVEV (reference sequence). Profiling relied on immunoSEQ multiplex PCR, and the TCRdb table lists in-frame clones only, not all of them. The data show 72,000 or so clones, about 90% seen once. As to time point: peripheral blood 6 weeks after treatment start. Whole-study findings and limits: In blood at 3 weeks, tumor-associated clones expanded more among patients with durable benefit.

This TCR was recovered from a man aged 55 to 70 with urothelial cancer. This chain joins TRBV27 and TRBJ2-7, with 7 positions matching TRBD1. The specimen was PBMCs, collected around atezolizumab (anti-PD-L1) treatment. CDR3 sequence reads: CASSLLGGRSYEQYF. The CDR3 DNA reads TGTGCCAGCAGTTTATTAGGGGGCCGCTCCTACGAGCAGTACTTC.